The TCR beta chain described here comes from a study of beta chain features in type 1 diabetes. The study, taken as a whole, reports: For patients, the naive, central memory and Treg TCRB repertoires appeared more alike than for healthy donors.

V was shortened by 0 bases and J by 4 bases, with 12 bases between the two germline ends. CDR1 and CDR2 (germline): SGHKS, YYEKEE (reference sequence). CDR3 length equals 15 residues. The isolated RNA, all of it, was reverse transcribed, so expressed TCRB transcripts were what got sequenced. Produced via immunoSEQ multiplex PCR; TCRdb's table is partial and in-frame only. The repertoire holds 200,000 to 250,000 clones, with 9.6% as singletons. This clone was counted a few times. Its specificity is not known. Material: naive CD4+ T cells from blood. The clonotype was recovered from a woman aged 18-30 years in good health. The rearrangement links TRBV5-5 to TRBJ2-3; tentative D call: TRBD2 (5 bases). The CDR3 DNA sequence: TGTGCCAGCAGCTTGGCCGGACTTGGAGCAGATACGCAGTATTTT. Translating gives CASSLAGLGADTQYF.